The 18 T cell receptor beta chains below all came from one sample that was sequenced in a study of cytomegalovirus exposure and HLA in healthy donors. The primer mix had 60 Vbeta and 13 Jbeta primers. TCRdb's table, derived via immunoSEQ multiplex PCR, lists solely in-frame clones and lacks some. The table includes fewer than 70,000 clones, approximately 76% detected once. Sequencing was carried out using PBMCs. These receptors were taken from a man aged 50-59 years in good health and CMV-seronegative.

V is TRBV27 and J is TRBJ2-5, with TRBD2 matching 9 bases. This CDR3 region has 16 residues. Trimming cost V 6 bases and J 9 bases; bases outside gene matches: 17. Germline-derived CDR1 and CDR2 are MNHEY and SMNVEV (reference sequence). The CDR3 DNA is TGTGCCAGCAGCTCCCGTCGGGTTAGCGGGGGCCCGGCCCAGTACTTC. Protein product: CASSSRRVSGGPAQYF.

The V gene is TRBV19, the J gene TRBJ2-7; D possibly corresponds to TRBD2 (7 bases). Between the trimmed V and J ends, which lost 5 bases and 1 base, there was a span of 12 bases. CDR1 is LNHDA and CDR2 is SQIVND in the germline V gene (reference sequence). This CDR3 region has 14 residues. The CDR3 is CASSVEGGSYEQYF. CDR3 nucleotide sequence: TGTGCCAGTAGTGTGGAGGGGGGGTCCTACGAGCAGTACTTC.

This clone was observed once. The genes are TRBV5-6 and TRBJ2-5; the match to TRBD2 covers 7 bases. CDR3 size: 13 residues. The junction had 0 bases not matched to a gene; V was cut back by 1 base and J by 3 bases. Looked up from germline, CDR1 is SGHDT and CDR2 is YYEEEE. The CDR3 protein is CASSLRGEETQYF. CDR3 in DNA: TGTGCCAGCAGCTTGCGGGGGGAAGAGACCCAGTACTTC.

Concerning this clone: Other DNA sequences in the sample encode the same CDR3. This rearrangement joins TRBV9 to TRBJ2-7; TRBD1 matches at 11 bases. V lost 4 bases to trimming and J lost 4 bases; unmatched junction nucleotides: 4. Germline V lookup: CDR1 SGDLS, CDR2 YYNGEE. The CDR3 covers 14 residues. The DNA for the CDR3 is TGTGCCAGCAGCACGGGACAGGGGGTTTACGAGCAGTACTTC. Residues: CASSTGQGVYEQYF.

With respect to this clone: A read error may account for a junction end that differs from germline. The rearrangement joins TRBV27 to TRBJ2-5, with 8 nucleotides matching TRBD2. The germline V gene has CDR1 MNHEY and CDR2 SMNVEV (reference sequence). CDR3 length: 17 residues. CDR3 sequence: CASSLTGLAGHQETRYF. As DNA, the CDR3 is TGTGCCAGCAGTCTTACAGGGCTAGCGGGCCACCAAGAGACCCGGTACTTC.

The chain couples TRBV5-4 to TRBJ2-7, with no clear D. The CDR3 has 12 residues. Germline assignment: CDR1 SGHNT and CDR2 YYREEE (reference sequence). The germline V and J ends were trimmed by 2 bases and 5 bases, with 8 bases remaining between them. The CDR3 nucleotides are TGTGCCAGCAGCTTAAGACTCCACGAGCAGTACTTC. Its protein is CASSLRLHEQYF.

This clone was seen just once. Other nucleotide sequences in the sample specify the same CDR3. The chain is built from TRBV5-1 and TRBJ2-7; D might be TRBD1 (5 bases). This CDR3 is 14 amino acids long. Germline V gives CDR1 SGHRS, CDR2 YFSETQ. Deletions cut 0 bases from V and 0 bases from J, with 7 bases between. The CDR3 coding sequence is TGCGCCAGCAGCTTGGGGGGCAGCTCCTACGAGCAGTACTTC. Its protein is CASSLGGSSYEQYF.

The table lists this clone with a few counts. The CDR3 region has the DNA TGTGCCACCTGTGCATTGGGCAGGGAAGGCGAAAAACTGTTTTTT. Protein: CATCALGREGEKLFF. The chain combines TRBV6-5 with TRBJ1-4; a weak D match, TRBD1 (5 bases). Between the trimmed V and J ends, which lost 10 bases and 8 bases, there was a span of 23 bases. Germline V gene sequence: CDR1 MNHEY, CDR2 SVGAGI. The CDR3 extends over 15 amino acids.

The chain couples TRBV5-1 to TRBJ2-3; 11 bases align to TRBD2. CDR1 SGHRS and CDR2 YFSETQ come from the germline V gene. CDR3 size: 16 residues. With 4 bases clipped from V and 3 bases from J, the junction kept 7 bases outside the gene matches. The CDR3 DNA is TGCGCCAGCAGCCTAGGGACTAGCGGTGCGACAGATACGCAGTATTTT. Its protein product is CASSLGTSGATDTQYF.

In this sample, this clone turned up a few times. One junction end disagrees with the germline gene, perhaps due to a read error. CDR3 DNA: TGTTCCAGCAGCTTAGGCGGGCCAGGGGGGAGGAACGAGCAGTACTTC. Translating it yields CSSSLGGPGGRNEQYF. The gene calls are TRBV7-9 and TRBJ2-7, with D tentatively TRBD1 (7 bases). CDR3 length: 16 residues. CDR1 SEHNR and CDR2 FQNEAQ come from the germline V gene (reference sequence).

The V call is TRBV6-1, the J call TRBJ2-2; a possible D gene is TRBD1 (5 bases). The length of the CDR3 is 14 residues. V lost 3 bases, J lost 6 bases, and 11 bases lay in between. Germline lookup yields CDR1 MNHNS and CDR2 SASEGT. The CDR3 region is CASSDQGFAGELFF. The CDR3 DNA is TGTGCCAGCAGTGACCAGGGTTTCGCCGGGGAGCTGTTTTTT.

The J gene is TRBJ2-7, the V gene TRBV19, with a tentative D call TRBD1 (6 bases). Germline CDR1 and CDR2: LNHDA and SQIVND (reference sequence). The length of the CDR3 is 13 residues. Trimming took 6 bases from V and 2 from J, leaving 11 bases between them. The CDR3 sequence: CASSRQDAYEQYF. The CDR3 region has the DNA TGTGCCAGTAGCCGACAGGACGCCTACGAGCAGTACTTC. Full variable domain (rest looked up from reference TRBV19 and TRBJ2-7): DGGITQSPKYLFRKEGQNVTLSCEQNLNHDAMYWYRQDPGQGLRLIYYSQIVNDFQKGDIAEGYSVSREKKESFPLTVTSAQKNPTAFYLCASSRQDAYEQYFGPGTRLTVT.

This chain links TRBV29-1 with TRBJ1-2; TRBD1 matches 9 bases. V trimming: 8 bases; J trimming: 2 bases; junction bases outside the gene matches: 15. Germline V lookup: CDR1 SQVTM, CDR2 ANQGSEA. The CDR3 is made up of 16 amino acids. CDR3 region: CSTLRPGQGRNYGYTF. Here the CDR3 DNA reads TGCAGCACCCTTCGTCCGGGACAGGGCCGAAACTATGGCTACACCTTC. Looking up the rest from reference TRBV29-1 and TRBJ1-2 gives the full variable domain: SAVISQKPSRDICQRGTSLTIQCQVDSQVTMMFWYRQQPGQSLTLIATANQGSEATYESGFVIDKFPISRPNLTFSTLTVSNMSPEDSSIYLCSTLRPGQGRNYGYTFGSGTRLTVV.

The V call is TRBV18, the J call TRBJ1-2; D remains unclear. The CDR3 runs 14 residues. V was clipped by 3 bases and J by 1 base, with 9 bases between them. The germline CDR1 and CDR2 sequences are KGHSH and LQKENI. CDR3 DNA sequence: TGTGCCAGCTCACCGTCCTTGTATAACTATGGCTACACCTTC. Protein product: CASSPSLYNYGYTF. Supplemented by reference TRBV18 and TRBJ1-2, the full variable domain reads NAGVMQNPRHLVRRRGQEARLRCSPMKGHSHVYWYRQLPEEGLKFMVYLQKENIIDESGMPKERFSAEFPKEGPSILRIQQVVRGDSAAYFCASSPSLYNYGYTFGSGTRLTVV.

The chain combines TRBV10-3 with TRBJ2-7; the match to TRBD1 covers 10 bases. The V gene's germline CDR1 is ENHRY and CDR2 SYGVKD. This CDR3 region has 14 residues. The V and J ends lost 2 bases and 2 bases, in that order; junction bases with no gene match: 0. The CDR3 loop is CAISEGTGAYEQYF. CDR3 in DNA: TGTGCCATCAGTGAGGGGACAGGGGCCTACGAGCAGTACTTC.

This chain uses TRBV5-6 with TRBJ2-1; D is possibly TRBD2 (6 bases). Trimming cost V 7 bases and J 5 bases, with 22 bases left between them. CDR1 is SGHDT, CDR2 YYEEEE, per germline. This CDR3 contains 16 residues. CDR3 sequence reads: CASDHPGTRGNNEQFF. The CDR3 DNA sequence: TGTGCCAGCGACCACCCCGGGACTCGAGGGAACAATGAGCAGTTCTTC.

The chain combines TRBV11-2 with TRBJ1-2; 9 bases are a match to TRBD1. V shed 6 bases and J 7 bases; nucleotides not matched to a gene: 9. The germline V gene has CDR1 SGHAT and CDR2 FQNNGV. The CDR3 extends over 14 amino acids. This CDR3 reads CASRLQRDRAGYTF. As DNA, the CDR3 is TGTGCCAGCAGACTTCAGAGGGACAGGGCTGGCTACACCTTC.

The V call is TRBV9, the J call TRBJ2-1; tentatively, D is TRBD2 (6 bases). Germline-derived CDR1 and CDR2 are SGDLS and YYNGEE. The ends were cut back, 1 base at V and 0 bases at J, with 11 bases in the middle. There are 16 residues in the CDR3. The CDR3 DNA is TGTGCCAGCAGCGTAAAGGGAGGAGGCTCCTACAATGAGCAGTTCTTC. Encoded protein: CASSVKGGGSYNEQFF.